This TCR beta chain was found in a study of blood T cell repertoires in COVID-19. About the study: T cells, B-cell-depleted T cells, or PBMCs provided the cDNA or gDNA that served as material.

The CDR3 sequence is 15 residues long. Unmatched junction bases numbered 4, after V lost 0 bases and J lost 3 bases. Per the germline V gene, CDR1 is SGHRS and CDR2 is YFSETQ. Sequencing used immunoSEQ multiplex PCR; TCRdb keeps in-frame clones, though not all of them. The sample has about 290,000 clones, just under 85% seen once. Material: peripheral blood. The rearrangement uses TRBV5-1 and TRBJ2-7; 9 nucleotides agree with TRBD2. This clonotype was sampled from a woman between 45 and 65 years old with active or convalescent COVID-19. This CDR3 reads CASSLALAGSYEQYF. For the CDR3, the DNA is TGCGCCAGCAGCTTGGCCCTAGCGGGGAGCTACGAGCAGTACTTC.